This T cell receptor beta chain was observed in a study of T cell responses to AZD1222 COVID-19 vaccine (dated by TCRdb to the early 2020s). Concerning the study at large: AZD1222 recipients with second doses at about 4 weeks or about 12 weeks were pooled, because spike-specific TCR depth and breadth did not differ between schedules. TCR sequencing covered 230 to 250 trial participants: approximately 200 given two doses of AZD1222 and around 25 given two doses of MenACWY control vaccine. Trial participants were enrolled into age subgroups of 18-55, 56-69 and 70-plus years, which contained around 140, 26 and 57 TCR-sequenced participants, respectively.

As for this clone: Its antigen is still unknown. No base quality values were provided; no much bigger clone lies one nucleotide off.

Taken with the paper, the label for time point translates to: baseline before first vaccination. The vaccinee samples were drawn from two UK trials, COV001 and COV002, one of which was a single-blind randomized controlled phase 2/3 trial testing AZD1222 (ChAdOx1 nCoV-19) in healthy adults. For TCRbeta chain sequencing, PBMC samples were collected from trial participants at day 0 and at day 28 after the second dose. The CDR3 regions of human TCRbeta chains were analyzed by immunosequencing. In the paper's pipeline: Repertoire TCRs were checked for matches against a reference library of SARS-CoV-2-specific TCRs that had been generated using the MIRA antigen-specificity platform. Breadth meant the fraction of unique TCRs that were SARS-CoV-2-associated, whereas depth meant the fraction of total T cells that were SARS-CoV-2-associated. Each spike-specific TCR was assigned to its reactive spike region and to a CD4 or CD8 class using the MIRA data. Log10-transformed breadth and depth values were compared by one-way ANOVA with Sidak's multiple comparisons tests. TCRdb took this table from immuneACCESS and kept in-frame rearrangements with V and J called. Such tables lack part of the clones; where checked against another copy, unresolved V genes explain under half of the gap, and the rest is unexplained. V and J calls and clone size are as listed in that table; D and trimming were resolved from the DNA. The sample table contains some 85,000 clones; only one count was recorded for roughly nine tenths of them. The ten largest clones take up roughly 7.5% of the sample.

The cysteine opens and the phenylalanine closes a CDR3 of 14 amino acids. The sequence is cut down to CDR3 DNA, 42 bases in frame from base 1. CDR1 and CDR2 (WNHNN, SYGVQD) derive from the germline V gene (reference sequence). V and J lose 7 bases and 1 base, and a span of 14 bases separates them. The study at large found these results: Participants were mostly white British, with more females than males. The authors suggested clonal diversity may have been underestimated. After two AZD1222 doses, spike-specific TCR breadth and depth were significantly higher than at day 0 and than in MenACWY recipients. Conclusions about previously exposed vaccinees are limited, since just five to seven AZD1222 recipients were seropositive for SARS-CoV-2 at baseline. No day 14 peak-response samples were available, so repertoires were characterized only after the peak T cell response. The 56-69-year group was small, and its depth increase did not reach significance, likely because of low power. Nearly half of unique spike-specific TCRs reportedly recognized epitopes outside regions mutated in the B.1.351 and B.1.1.7 variants. The whole spike protein was spanned by vaccine-associated CD4 TCRs, and dominant responses were seen in regions 160-218 and 743-854.

The source was peripheral blood, collected on day 0 of AZD1222 vaccination. This TCR derives from an adult in good health. This receptor chain uses TRBV10-1 and TRBJ2-7; the D gene assignment is ambiguous. The CDR3: CASTPGAGSYEQYF. At the DNA level, the sequence is TGCGCCAGCACCCCCGGCGCCGGGTCCTACGAGCAGTACTTC.